This T cell receptor (beta chain) is from a study of CD8+CD57+ T cells in acquired aplastic anemia. The template used for profiling TCR beta VDJ and CDR3 was genomic DNA. TCRdb analysed the reads with MiXCR anew, one entry per CDR3 protein. The table records hundreds of thousands of distinct CDR3 sequences, 70% to 85% of them present only once. Previously, flow cytometry had revealed CD8+CD57+ cell expansion in the patients chosen for sequencing. CDR1 is SEHNR and CDR2 is FQNEAQ in the germline V gene (reference sequence). V lost 3 bases to trimming and J lost 14 bases, with 25 bases between them. The CDR3 contains 15 residues.

The chain uses TRBV7-9 and TRBJ1-2; maybe TRBD1 (6 bases). What was sequenced was sorted CD4+, CD8+, or CD8+CD57+ T cells (not recorded which) from PBMCs. The origin of this receptor is a human donor with aplastic anemia. In DNA form, the CDR3 reads TGTGCCAGCAGCTTTCAAGGGAGCGGGGGCAGCGATGAGACCTTC. Translating it yields CASSFQGSGGSDETF.